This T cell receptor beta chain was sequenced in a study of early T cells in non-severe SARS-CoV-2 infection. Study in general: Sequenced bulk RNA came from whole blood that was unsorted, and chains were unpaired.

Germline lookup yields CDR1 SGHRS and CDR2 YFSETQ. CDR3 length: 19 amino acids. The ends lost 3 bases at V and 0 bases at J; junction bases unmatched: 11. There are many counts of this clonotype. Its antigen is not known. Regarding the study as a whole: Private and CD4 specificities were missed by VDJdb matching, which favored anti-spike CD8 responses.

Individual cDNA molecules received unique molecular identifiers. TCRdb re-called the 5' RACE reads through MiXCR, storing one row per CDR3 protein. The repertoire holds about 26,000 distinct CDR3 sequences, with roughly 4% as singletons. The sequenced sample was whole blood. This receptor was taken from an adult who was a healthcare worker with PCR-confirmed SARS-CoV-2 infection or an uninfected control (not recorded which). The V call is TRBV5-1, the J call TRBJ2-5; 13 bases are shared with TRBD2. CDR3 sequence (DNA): TGCGCCAGCAGCTCGAGGACTAGCGGGAGCCTAAGGTACCAAGAGACCCAGTACTTC. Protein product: CASSSRTSGSLRYQETQYF.